The source of this T cell receptor (beta chain) is a study of Ad26.COV2.S vaccination and SARS-CoV-2 variants. General study results and limits: Quantification of TCR breadth and depth may have yielded underestimates of total T cell responses. Whether participants received vaccine or placebo, their non-spike TCR breadth was similar.

Treatment given: some 19 received Ad26.COV2.S at low or high dose, single or two shots; several received placebo; per-sample allocation not given. Collection of samples fell on day 63 after the first vaccine or placebo injection. An Ad26 vector expressing Wuhan-strain SARS-CoV-2 spike served as the vaccine. Some clones are missing from TCRdb's copy, which holds only in-frame ones; the method was immunoSEQ multiplex PCR. The sample yields hundreds of thousands of clones, approximately 92% seen once. CDR3 length equals 15 residues. Trimming removed 0 bases at V and 3 bases at J, with 10 bases between. CDR1 SGHDT and CDR2 YYEEEE come from the germline V gene. With regard to this clone: As yet, its antigen is unknown.

This chain joins TRBV5-6 and TRBJ1-5; D might be TRBD1 (5 bases). Sequenced material: peripheral blood, taken in a trial of Ad26.COV2.S vaccine versus placebo. The sequence was obtained from a person aged 18-60 years who received the Ad26.COV2.S COVID-19 vaccine or a placebo. The chain's CDR3 is CASSLGQGHNQPQHF. The CDR3, as DNA: TGTGCCAGCAGCTTGGGCCAGGGCCACAATCAGCCCCAGCATTTT.